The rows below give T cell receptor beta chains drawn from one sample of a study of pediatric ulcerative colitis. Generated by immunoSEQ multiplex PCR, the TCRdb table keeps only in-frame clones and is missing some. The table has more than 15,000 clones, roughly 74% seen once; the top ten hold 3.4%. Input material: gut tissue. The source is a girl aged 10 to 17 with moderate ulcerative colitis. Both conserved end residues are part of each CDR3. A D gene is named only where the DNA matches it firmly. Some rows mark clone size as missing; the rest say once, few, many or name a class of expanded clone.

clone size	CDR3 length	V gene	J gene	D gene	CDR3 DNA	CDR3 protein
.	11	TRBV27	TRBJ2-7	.	TGTGCCAGCAGGTTAGGGGGCGAGCAGTACTTC	CASRLGGEQYF
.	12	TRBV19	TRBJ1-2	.	TGTGCCAGTAGCGGGGCTAACTATGGCTACACCTTC	CASSGANYGYTF
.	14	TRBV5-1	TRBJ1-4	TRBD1	TGCGCCAGCACGACAGGGACGGGGAGTGAAAAACTGTTTTTT	CASTTGTGSEKLFF
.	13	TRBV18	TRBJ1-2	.	TGTGCCAGCTCAGGTACCGGGTCGGGAGGCTACACCTTC	CASSGTGSGGYTF
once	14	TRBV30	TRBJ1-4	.	TGTGCCTGGAGTGTACTTGGCGTTAATGAAAAACTGTTTTTT	CAWSVLGVNEKLFF
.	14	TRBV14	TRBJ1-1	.	TGTGCCAGCAGCCAAGAGGAGGGGAGCACTGAAGCTTTCTTT	CASSQEEGSTEAFF
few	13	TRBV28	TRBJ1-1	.	TGTGCCAGCACCCCGCGCCCCTTTGCTGAAGCTTTCTTT	CASTPRPFAEAFF
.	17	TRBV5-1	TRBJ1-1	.	TGCGCCAGCAGCTTGGCGGGCCTCGGGGGGCCCGTAACTGAAGCTTTCTTT	CASSLAGLGGPVTEAFF
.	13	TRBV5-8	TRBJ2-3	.	TGTGCCAGCAGGATGGACAAGCCAGATACGCAGTATTTT	CASRMDKPDTQYF
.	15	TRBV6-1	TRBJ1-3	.	TGTGCCAGCAGTGAAGATGGGCAGGGGAGGAACACCATATATTTT	CASSEDGQGRNTIYF
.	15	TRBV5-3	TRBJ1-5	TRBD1	TGTGCCAGAAGCTTGGACAGGGGGAGCAATCAGCCCCAGCATTTT	CARSLDRGSNQPQHF
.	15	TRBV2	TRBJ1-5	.	TGTGCCAGCAGTGAAAGGTGGACAGAGCATCAGCCCCAGCATTTT	CASSERWTEHQPQHF
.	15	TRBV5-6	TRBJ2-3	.	TGTGCCAGCAGCAAGATACAGGGCGACACAGATACGCAGTATTTT	CASSKIQGDTDTQYF
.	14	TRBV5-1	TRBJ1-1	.	TGCGCCAGCAGTCCGGACGGGAAGAACACTGAAGCTTTCTTT	CASSPDGKNTEAFF
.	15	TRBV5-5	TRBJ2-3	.	TGTGCCAGCGGAGTAACTGGATCATACACAGATACGCAGTATTTT	CASGVTGSYTDTQYF
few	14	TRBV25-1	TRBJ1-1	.	TGTGCCAGCAGGGGCCTCTTCGCCGACACTGAAGCTTTCTTT	CASRGLFADTEAFF
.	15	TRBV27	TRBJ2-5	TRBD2	TGTGCCAGCACTCTCGCGGGGGGGAACCAAGAGACCCAGTACTTC	CASTLAGGNQETQYF
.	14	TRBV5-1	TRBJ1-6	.	TGCGCCAGCAGTGACCGGCCAGGGGATTCACCCCTCCACTTT	CASSDRPGDSPLHF
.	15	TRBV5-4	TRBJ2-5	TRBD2	TGTGCCAGCAGCTCTACTAGCGGGGGAGGCGAGACCCAGTACTTC	CASSSTSGGGETQYF
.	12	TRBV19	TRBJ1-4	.	TGTGCCAGTATGAGGGTAGGGGAAAAACTGTTTTTT	CASMRVGEKLFF
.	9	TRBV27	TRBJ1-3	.	TGTGCCAGCAGTGGCACCATATATTTT	CASSGTIYF
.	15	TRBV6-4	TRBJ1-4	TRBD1	TGTGCCAGCAGTGCCTCCGGGACAGGGGCTGAAAAACTGTTTTTT	CASSASGTGAEKLFF
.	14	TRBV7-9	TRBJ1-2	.	TGTGCCAGCAGCTTAGCTACGGGGAACTATGGCTACACCTTC	CASSLATGNYGYTF
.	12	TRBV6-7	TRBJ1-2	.	TGTGCCAGAGAAGGCGCTTACTATGGCTACACCTTC	CAREGAYYGYTF
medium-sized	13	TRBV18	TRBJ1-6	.	TGTGCCAGCTCACCGTCCGACAGTAGATCCCTCCACTTT	CASSPSDSRSLHF
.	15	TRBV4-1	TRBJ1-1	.	TGCGCCAGCAGCCAAGGGGCGGGCAGGGAGCGGGGGGCTTTCTTT	CASSQGAGRERGAFF
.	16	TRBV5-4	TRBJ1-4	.	TGTGCCAGCAGCTTGGATCGGAAAGGAAGTAATGAAAAACTGTTTTTT	CASSLDRKGSNEKLFF
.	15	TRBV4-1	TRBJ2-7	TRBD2	TGCGCCAGCAGCCAAGCCCTAGCGGGCACGGTCGAGCAGTACTTC	CASSQALAGTVEQYF
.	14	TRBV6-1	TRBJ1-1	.	TGTGCCAGCAGTGAATGGTGGGGGGATACTGAAGCTTTCTTT	CASSEWWGDTEAFF
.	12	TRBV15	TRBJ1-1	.	TGTGCCACCAGCAGAGGGGAGGCAGAAGCTTTCTTT	CATSRGEAEAFF
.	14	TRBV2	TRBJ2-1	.	TGTGCCAGCAGTGAAGCTGGCCCCTACAATGAGCAGTTCTTC	CASSEAGPYNEQFF
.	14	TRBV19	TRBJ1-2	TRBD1	TGTGCCAGTAGTAGGGACAGGGCTAACTATGGCTACACCTTC	CASSRDRANYGYTF
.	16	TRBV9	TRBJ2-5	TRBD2	TGTGCCAGCAGCGAAGGTGTAGCGGGAGGCTTAGAGACCCAGTACTTC	CASSEGVAGGLETQYF
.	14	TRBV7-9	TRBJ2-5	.	TGTGCCAGCAGCTCACAGGGGCGGGGAGAGACCCAGTACTTC	CASSSQGRGETQYF
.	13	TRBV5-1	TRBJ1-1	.	TGCGCCAGCAGCTTGGGCGGGAACACTGAAGCTTTCTTT	CASSLGGNTEAFF
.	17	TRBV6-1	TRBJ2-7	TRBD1	TGTGCCAGCAGTGAAGCGTGGGACAGGAAAGGATCCTACGAGCAGTACTTC	CASSEAWDRKGSYEQYF